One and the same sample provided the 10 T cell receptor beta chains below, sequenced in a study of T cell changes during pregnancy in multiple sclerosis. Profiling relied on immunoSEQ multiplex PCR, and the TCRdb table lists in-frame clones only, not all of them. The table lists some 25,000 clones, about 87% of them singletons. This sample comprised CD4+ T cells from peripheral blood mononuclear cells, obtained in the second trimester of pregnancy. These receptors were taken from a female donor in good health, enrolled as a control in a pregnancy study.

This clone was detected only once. DNA for the CDR3: TGTGCCAGCAGTACCCCTCGTAGGGGGAGCACAGATACGCAGTATTTT. Translated, it gives CASSTPRRGSTDTQYF. The gene calls are TRBV28 and TRBJ2-3; maybe TRBD1 (6 bases). The CDR3 totals 16 residues. V lost 5 bases and J 0 bases, leaving 15 bases between the germline ends. The germline V gene has CDR1 MDHEN and CDR2 SYDVKM.

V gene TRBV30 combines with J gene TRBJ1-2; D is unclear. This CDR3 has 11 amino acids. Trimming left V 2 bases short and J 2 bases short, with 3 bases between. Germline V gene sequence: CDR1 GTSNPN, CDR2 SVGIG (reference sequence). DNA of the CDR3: TGTGCCTGGAGTTCGAACTATGGCTACACCTTC. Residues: CAWSSNYGYTF.

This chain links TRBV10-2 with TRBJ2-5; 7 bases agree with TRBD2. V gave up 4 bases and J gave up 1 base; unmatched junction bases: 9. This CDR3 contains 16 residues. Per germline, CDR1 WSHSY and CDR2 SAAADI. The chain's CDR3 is CASSGGGSGPQETQYF. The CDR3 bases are TGCGCCAGCAGTGGGGGAGGTAGCGGGCCCCAAGAGACCCAGTACTTC.

The CDR3 here is CASSYASDRDGYTF. The DNA of the CDR3 is TGTGCCAGCAGTTACGCCTCAGACAGGGACGGCTACACCTTC. V usage is TRBV6-5 and J usage is TRBJ1-2; 7 bases line up with TRBD1. J lost 8 bases, V lost 2 bases, and 8 bases had no gene match. CDR1 is MNHEY, CDR2 SVGAGI, per germline. The CDR3 totals 14 residues.

CDR3 in DNA: TGTGCCAGCAGCTCGGCCGGGACAGGGCCCTATGGCTACACCTTC. This sequence encodes CASSSAGTGPYGYTF. The rearrangement joins TRBV5-6 to TRBJ1-2, with 9 bases aligning to TRBD1. This CDR3 comprises 15 residues. The germline gives CDR1 SGHDT, CDR2 YYEEEE. Germline trimming cut 3 bases from V and 4 bases from J; bases unmatched to any gene: 7.

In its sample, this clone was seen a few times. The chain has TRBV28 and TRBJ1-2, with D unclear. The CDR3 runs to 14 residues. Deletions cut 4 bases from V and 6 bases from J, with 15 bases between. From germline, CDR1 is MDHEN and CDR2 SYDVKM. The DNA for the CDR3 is TGTGCCAGCAGTTCCCAACCGACATGGAATGGCTACACCTTC. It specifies CASSSQPTWNGYTF.

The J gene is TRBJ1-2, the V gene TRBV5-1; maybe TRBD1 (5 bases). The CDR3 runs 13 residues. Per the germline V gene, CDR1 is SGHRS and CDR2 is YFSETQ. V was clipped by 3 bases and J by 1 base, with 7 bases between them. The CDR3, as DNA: TGCGCCAGCAGCTCGACAGTTAACTATGGCTACACCTTC. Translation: CASSSTVNYGYTF.

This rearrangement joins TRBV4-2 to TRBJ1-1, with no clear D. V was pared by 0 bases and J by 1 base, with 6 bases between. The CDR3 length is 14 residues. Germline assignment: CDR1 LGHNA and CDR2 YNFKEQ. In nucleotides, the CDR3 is TGTGCCAGCAGCCAAGATTCCCGGAACACTGAAGCTTTCTTT. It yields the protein CASSQDSRNTEAFF.

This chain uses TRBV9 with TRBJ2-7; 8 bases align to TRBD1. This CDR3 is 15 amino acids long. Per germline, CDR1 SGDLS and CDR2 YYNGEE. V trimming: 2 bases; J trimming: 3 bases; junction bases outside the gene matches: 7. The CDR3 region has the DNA TGTGCCAGCAGCGTCGGGAACACAGGGGGCTACGAGCAGTACTTC. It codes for CASSVGNTGGYEQYF.

The CDR3 protein is CASTLGRVAALTDTQYF. CDR3 nucleotides: TGTGCCAGCACCCTAGGTAGAGTAGCGGCACTCACAGATACGCAGTATTTT. The V call is TRBV2, the J call TRBJ2-3; weak D call: TRBD2 (6 bases). Germline V gives CDR1 SNHLY, CDR2 FYNNEI. CDR3 length equals 17 residues. With 7 bases removed from V and 2 bases from J, the gap between germline ends came to 22 bases. Full variable domain (missing parts from reference TRBV2 and TRBJ2-3): EPEVTQTPSHQVTQMGQEVILRCVPISNHLYFYWYRQILGQKVEFLVSFYNNEISEKSEIFDDQFSVERPDGSNFTLKIRSTKLEDSAMYFCASTLGRVAALTDTQYFGPGTRLTVL.